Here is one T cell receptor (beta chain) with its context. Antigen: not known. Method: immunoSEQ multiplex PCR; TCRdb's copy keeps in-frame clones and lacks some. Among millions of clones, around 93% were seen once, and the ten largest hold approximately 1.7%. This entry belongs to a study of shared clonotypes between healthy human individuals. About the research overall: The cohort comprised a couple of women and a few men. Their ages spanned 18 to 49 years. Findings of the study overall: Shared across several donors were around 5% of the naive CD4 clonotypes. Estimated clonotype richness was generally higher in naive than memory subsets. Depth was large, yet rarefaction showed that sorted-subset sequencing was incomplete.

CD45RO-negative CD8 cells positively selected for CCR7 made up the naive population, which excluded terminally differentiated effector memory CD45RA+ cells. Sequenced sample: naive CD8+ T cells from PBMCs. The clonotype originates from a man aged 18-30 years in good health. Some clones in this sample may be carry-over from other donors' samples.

CDR3 region: CASSSFQGGEKEAFF. CDR3 in DNA: TGTGCCAGCAGTAGCTTTCAAGGCGGAGAGAAGGAAGCTTTCTTT. The genes are TRBV11-2 and TRBJ1-1; D remains ambiguous. Germline V lookup: CDR1 SGHAT, CDR2 FQNNGV. Trimming took 6 bases from V and 8 from J, leaving 22 bases between them. The CDR3 covers 15 residues.